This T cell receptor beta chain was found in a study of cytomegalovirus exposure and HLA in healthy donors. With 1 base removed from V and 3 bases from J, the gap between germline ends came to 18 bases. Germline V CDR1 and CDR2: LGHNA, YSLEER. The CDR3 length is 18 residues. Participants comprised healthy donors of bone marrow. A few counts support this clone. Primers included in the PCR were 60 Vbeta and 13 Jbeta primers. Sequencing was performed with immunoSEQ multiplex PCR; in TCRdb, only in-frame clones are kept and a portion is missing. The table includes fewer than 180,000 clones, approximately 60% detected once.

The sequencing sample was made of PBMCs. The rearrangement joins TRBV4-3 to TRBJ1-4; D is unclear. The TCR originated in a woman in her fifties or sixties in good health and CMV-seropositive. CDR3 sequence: CASSQVSLGQLSNEKLFF. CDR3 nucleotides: TGCGCCAGCAGCCAAGTTAGCCTCGGCCAGCTATCTAATGAAAAACTGTTTTTT.